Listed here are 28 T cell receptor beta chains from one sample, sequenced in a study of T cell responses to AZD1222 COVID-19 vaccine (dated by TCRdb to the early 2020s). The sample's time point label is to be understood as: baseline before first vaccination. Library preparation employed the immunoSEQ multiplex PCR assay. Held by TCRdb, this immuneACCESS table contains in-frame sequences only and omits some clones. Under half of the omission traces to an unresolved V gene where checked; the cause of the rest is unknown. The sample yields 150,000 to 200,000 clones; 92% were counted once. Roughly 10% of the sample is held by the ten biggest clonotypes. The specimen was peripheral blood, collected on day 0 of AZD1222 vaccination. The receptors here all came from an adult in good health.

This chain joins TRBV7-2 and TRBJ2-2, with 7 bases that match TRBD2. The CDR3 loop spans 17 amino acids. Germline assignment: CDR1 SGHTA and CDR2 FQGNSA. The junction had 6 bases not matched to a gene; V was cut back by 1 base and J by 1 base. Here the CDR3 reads CASSLDLLAGNTGELFF. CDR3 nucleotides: TGTGCCAGCAGCTTAGATCTATTAGCGGGGAACACCGGGGAGCTGTTTTTT.

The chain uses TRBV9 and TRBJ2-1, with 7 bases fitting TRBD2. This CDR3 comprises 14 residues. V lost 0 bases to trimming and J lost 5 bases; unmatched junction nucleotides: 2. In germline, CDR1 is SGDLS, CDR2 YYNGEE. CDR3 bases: TGTGCCAGCAGCGTAGATCTAGCGGACAATGAGCAGTTCTTC. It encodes CASSVDLADNEQFF.

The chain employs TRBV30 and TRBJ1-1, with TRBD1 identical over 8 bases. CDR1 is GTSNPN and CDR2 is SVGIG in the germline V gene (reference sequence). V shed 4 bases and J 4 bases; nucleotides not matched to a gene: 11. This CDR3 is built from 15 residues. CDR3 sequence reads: CAWTDLTTGGTEAFF. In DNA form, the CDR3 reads TGTGCCTGGACCGATCTCACCACAGGGGGCACTGAAGCTTTCTTT.

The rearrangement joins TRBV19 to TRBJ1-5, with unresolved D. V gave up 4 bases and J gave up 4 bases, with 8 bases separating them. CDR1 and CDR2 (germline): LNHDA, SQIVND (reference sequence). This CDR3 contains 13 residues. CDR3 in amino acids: CASSREGNQPQHF. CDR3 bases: TGTGCCAGTAGTAGGGAGGGAAATCAGCCCCAGCATTTT.

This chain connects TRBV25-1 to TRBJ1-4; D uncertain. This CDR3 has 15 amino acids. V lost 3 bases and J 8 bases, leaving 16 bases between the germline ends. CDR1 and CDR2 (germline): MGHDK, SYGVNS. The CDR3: CASSESLISGEKLFF. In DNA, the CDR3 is TGTGCCAGCAGTGAGTCCCTCATCTCGGGGGAAAAACTGTTTTTT.

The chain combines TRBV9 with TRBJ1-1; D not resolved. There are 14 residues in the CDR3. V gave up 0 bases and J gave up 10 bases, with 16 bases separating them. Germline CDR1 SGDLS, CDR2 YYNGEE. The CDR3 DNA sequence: TGTGCCAGCAGCGTAGGATCGGGGTTTAAGGGAGCTTTCTTT. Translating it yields CASSVGSGFKGAFF.

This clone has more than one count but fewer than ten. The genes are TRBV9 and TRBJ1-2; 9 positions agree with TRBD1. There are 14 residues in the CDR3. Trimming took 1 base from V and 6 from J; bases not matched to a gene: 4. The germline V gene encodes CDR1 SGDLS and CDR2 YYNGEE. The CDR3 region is CASSVRDRDDGYTF. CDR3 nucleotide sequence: TGTGCCAGCAGCGTACGGGACAGGGACGATGGCTACACCTTC.

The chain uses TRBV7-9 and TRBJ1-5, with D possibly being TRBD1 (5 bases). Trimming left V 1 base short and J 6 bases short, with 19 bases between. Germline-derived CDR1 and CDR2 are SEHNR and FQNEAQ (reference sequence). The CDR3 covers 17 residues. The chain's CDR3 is CASSLGSGGNLRQPQHF. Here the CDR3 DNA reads TGTGCCAGCAGCTTAGGGTCCGGGGGTAATCTGCGTCAGCCCCAGCATTTT.

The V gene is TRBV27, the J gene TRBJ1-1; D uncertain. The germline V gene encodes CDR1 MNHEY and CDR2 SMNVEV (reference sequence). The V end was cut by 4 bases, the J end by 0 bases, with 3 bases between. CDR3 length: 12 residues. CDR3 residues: CASSSMNTEAFF. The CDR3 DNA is TGTGCCAGCAGTTCGATGAACACTGAAGCTTTCTTT.

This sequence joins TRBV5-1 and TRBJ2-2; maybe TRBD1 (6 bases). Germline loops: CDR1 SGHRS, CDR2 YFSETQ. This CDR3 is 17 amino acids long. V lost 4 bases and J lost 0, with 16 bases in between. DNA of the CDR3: TGCGCCAGCAGCCCCCCGGGACATTGGGCGAACACCGGGGAGCTGTTTTTT. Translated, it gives CASSPPGHWANTGELFF.

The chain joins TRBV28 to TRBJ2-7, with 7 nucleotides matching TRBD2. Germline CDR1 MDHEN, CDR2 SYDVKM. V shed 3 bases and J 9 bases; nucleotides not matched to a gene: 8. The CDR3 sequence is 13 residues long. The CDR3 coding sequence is TGTGCCAGCAGTTTGGGGGGGGACTCTCGGCAGTACGTC. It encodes CASSLGGDSRQYV.

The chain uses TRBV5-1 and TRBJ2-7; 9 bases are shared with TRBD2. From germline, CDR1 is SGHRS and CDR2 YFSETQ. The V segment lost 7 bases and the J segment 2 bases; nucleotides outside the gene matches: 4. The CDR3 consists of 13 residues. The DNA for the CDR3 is TGCGCCAGCTCTAGCGGGACGACCTACGAGCAGTACTTC. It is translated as CASSSGTTYEQYF. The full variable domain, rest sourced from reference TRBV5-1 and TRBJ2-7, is KAGVTQTPRYLIKTRGQQVTLSCSPISGHRSVSWYQQTPGQGLQFLFEYFSETQRNKGNFPGRFSGRQFSNSRSEMNVSTLELGDSALYLCASSSGTTYEQYFGPGTRLTVT.

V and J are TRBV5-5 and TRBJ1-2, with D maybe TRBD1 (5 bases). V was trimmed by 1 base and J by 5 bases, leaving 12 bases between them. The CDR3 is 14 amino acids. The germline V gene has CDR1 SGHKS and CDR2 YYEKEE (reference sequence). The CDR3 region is CASSLLGENYGYTF. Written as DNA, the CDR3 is TGTGCCAGCAGCTTGCTAGGGGAAAATTATGGCTACACCTTC.

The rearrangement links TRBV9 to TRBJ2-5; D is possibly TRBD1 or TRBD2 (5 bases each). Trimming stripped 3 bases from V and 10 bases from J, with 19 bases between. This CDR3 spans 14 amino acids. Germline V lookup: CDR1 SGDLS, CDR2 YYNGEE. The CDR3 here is CASSAGPGLLDQYF. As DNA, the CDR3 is TGTGCCAGCAGCGCAGGACCGGGGCTCTTGGACCAGTACTTC.

CDR3 amino acids: CASTPSGSITGELFF. As DNA, the CDR3 is TGTGCCAGCACCCCAAGCGGGAGCATCACCGGGGAGCTGTTTTTT. The chain is built from TRBV4-2 and TRBJ2-2; 8 positions match TRBD2. Germline V lookup: CDR1 LGHNA, CDR2 YNFKEQ. V lost 7 bases, J lost 4 bases, and 8 bases stayed unmatched. The CDR3 is 15 amino acids.

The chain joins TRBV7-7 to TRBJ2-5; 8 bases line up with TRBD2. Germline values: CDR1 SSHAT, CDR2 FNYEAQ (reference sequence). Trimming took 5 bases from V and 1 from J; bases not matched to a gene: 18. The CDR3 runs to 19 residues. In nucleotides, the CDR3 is TGTGCCAGCAGCCACGGCATCGCTAGCGGGCAACTCCTCCAAGAGACCCAGTACTTC. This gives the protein CASSHGIASGQLLQETQYF.

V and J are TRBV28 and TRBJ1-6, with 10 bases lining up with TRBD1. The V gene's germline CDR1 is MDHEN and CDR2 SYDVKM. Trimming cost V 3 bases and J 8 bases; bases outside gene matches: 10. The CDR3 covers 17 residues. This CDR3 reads CASSLTSGTGAYSPLHF. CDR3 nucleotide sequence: TGTGCCAGCAGTTTGACTTCCGGGACAGGGGCATATTCACCCCTCCACTTT.

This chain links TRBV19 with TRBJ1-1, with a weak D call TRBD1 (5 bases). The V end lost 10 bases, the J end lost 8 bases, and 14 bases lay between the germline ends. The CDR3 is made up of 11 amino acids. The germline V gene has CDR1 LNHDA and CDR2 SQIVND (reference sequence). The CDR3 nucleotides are TGTGCCATCAGGGACGGCACCGAAGCTTTCTTT. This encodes CAIRDGTEAFF. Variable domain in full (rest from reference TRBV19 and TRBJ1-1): DGGITQSPKYLFRKEGQNVTLSCEQNLNHDAMYWYRQDPGQGLRLIYYSQIVNDFQKGDIAEGYSVSREKKESFPLTVTSAQKNPTAFYLCAIRDGTEAFFGQGTRLTVV.

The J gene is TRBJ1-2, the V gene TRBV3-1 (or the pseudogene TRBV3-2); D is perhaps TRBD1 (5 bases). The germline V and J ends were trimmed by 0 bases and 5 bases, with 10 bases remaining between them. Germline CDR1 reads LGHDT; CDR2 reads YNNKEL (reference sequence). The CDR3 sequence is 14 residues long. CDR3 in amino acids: CASSQDAGYYGYTF. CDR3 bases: TGTGCCAGCAGCCAAGATGCAGGGTATTATGGCTACACCTTC.

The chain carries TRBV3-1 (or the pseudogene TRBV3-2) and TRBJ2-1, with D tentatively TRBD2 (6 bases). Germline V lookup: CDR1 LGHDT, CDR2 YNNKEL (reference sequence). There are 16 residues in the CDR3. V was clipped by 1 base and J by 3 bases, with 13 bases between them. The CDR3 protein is CASSQVSRDFYNEQFF. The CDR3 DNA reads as TGTGCCAGCAGCCAAGTTTCGCGGGACTTCTACAATGAGCAGTTCTTC.

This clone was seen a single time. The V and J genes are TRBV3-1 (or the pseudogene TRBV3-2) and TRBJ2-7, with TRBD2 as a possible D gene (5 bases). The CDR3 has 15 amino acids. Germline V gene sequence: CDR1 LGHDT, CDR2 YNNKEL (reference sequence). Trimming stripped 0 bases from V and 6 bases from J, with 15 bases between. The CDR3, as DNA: TGTGCCAGCAGCCAAGATCAGTCTAGCTGGGGCGAGCAGTACTTC. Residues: CASSQDQSSWGEQYF.

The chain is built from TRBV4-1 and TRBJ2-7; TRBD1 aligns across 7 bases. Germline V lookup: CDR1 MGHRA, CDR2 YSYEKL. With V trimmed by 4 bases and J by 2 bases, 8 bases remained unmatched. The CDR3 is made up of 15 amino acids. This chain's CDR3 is CASSLRGTVAYEQYF. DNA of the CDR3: TGCGCCAGCAGCCTTCGAGGGACAGTTGCCTACGAGCAGTACTTC.

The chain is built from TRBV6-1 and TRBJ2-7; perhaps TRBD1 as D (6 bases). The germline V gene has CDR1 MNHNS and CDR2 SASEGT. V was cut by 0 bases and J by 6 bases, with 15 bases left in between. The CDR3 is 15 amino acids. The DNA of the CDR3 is TGTGCCAGCAGTGAAGCGGAACAGGGCAGTTCCGAGCAGTACTTC. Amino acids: CASSEAEQGSSEQYF.

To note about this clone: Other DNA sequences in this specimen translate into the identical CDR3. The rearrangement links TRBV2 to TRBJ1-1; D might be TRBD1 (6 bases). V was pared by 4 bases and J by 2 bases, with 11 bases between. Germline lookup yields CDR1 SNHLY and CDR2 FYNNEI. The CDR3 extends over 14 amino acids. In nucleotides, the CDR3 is TGTGCCAGCAGTGTACGGGGGGGCAACACTGAAGCTTTCTTT. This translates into CASSVRGGNTEAFF.

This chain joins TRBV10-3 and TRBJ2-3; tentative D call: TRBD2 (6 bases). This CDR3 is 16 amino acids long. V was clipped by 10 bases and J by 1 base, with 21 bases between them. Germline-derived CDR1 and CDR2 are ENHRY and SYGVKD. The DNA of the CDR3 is TGTGCCACGGCGGATCGGAGGGAGTCAGGCACAGATACGCAGTATTTT. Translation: CATADRRESGTDTQYF.

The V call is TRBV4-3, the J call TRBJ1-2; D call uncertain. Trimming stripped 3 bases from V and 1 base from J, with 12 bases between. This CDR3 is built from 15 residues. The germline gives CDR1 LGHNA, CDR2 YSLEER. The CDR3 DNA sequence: TGCGCCAGCAGCCAGGAACGGTGGGGTAACTATGGCTACACCTTC. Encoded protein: CASSQERWGNYGYTF.

The CDR3 bases are TGTGCCAGCAGTGAATACTTCAGGGTGGATGGCTACACCTTC. It encodes CASSEYFRVDGYTF. The chain is built from TRBV6-4 and TRBJ1-2; a weak D match, TRBD1 (5 bases). The CDR3 spans 14 residues. Germline V gives CDR1 MRHNA, CDR2 SNTAGT. V dropped 3 bases and J dropped 6 bases, with 14 bases sitting between them.

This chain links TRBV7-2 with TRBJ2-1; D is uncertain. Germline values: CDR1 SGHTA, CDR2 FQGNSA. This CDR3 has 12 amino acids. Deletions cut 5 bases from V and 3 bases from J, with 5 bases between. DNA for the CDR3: TGTGCCAGCAGCCTTCTCTACAATGAGCAGTTCTTC. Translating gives CASSLLYNEQFF.